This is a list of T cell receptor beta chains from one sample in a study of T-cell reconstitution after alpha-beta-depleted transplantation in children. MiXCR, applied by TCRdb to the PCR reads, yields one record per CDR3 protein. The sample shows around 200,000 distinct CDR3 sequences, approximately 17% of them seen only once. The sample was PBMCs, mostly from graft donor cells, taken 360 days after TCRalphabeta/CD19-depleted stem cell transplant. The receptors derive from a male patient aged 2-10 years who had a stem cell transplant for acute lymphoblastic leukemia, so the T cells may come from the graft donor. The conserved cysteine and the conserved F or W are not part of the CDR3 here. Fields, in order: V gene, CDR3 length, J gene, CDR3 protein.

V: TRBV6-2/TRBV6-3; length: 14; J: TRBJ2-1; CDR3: ASSYVLAGRYNEQF
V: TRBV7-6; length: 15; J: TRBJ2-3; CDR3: ASSLAGGGSGTDTQY
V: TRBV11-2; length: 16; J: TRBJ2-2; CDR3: ASSLDPGGSMYTGELF
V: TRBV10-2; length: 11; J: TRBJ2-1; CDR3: ASSGWRDNEQF
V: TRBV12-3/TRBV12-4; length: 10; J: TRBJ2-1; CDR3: ASTIRLDEQF
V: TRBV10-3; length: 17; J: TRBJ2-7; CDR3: AISEPTAYPGLVSYEQY
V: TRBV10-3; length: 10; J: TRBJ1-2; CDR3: AIFGTDYGYT
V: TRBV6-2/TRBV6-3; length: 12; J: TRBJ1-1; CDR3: ASIRTASGTEAF
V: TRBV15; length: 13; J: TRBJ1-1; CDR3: ATSRAEGWGTEAF
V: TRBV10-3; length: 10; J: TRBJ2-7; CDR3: AISSGQGKKY
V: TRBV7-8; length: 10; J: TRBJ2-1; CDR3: ASSPGTSGPF
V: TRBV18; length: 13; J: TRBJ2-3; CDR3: ASSTSGLSTDTQY
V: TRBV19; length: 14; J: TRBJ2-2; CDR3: ASSQTPAANTGELF
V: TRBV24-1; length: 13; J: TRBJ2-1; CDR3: ATALGGSSYNEQF
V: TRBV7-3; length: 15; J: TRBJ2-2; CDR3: ASSLTSQGGFPGELF
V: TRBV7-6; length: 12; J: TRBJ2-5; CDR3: ASSLISGGETQY
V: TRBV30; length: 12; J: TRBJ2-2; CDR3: AWDRLSNTGELF
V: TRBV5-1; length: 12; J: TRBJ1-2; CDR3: ASSLGDSAYGYT
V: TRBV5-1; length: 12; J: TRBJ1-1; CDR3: ASSADGHLTEAF
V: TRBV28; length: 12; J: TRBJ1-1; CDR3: ASSFIWRGTEAF
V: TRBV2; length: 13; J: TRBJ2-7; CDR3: ASNPRRGFISEQY
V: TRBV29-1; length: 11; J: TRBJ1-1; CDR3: SVLKQGAAEAF
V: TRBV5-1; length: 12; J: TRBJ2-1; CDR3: ASSLGQSYNEQF
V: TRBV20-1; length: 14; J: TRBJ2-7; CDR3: SARVVPLGSPYEQY
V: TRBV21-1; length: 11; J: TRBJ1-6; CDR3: ASSRRTGTSVH
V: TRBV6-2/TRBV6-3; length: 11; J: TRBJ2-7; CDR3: ASIKSGGYEQY
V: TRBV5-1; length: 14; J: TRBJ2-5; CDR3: ASSLAMGQRWETQY
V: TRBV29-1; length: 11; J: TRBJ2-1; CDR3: SVEGDHYNEQF
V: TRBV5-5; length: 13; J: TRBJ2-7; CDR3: ASSLSGTAFYEQY
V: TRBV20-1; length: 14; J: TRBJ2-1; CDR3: SARDPTGLDYNEQF